These 6 T cell receptor beta chains were all obtained from the same sample, sequenced in a study of cytomegalovirus exposure and HLA in healthy donors. PCR employed 60 Vbeta and 13 Jbeta primers. Data came from immunoSEQ multiplex PCR; TCRdb stores just in-frame clones and leaves some out. The table lists roughly 150,000 clones, around 82% of them singletons. Specimen: PBMCs. All receptors come from a woman in her 50s in good health and CMV-seropositive.

This clone occurred a few times. The chain couples TRBV27 to TRBJ2-1; 7 bases agree with TRBD2. Trimming cost V 1 base and J 2 bases; bases outside gene matches: 2. There are 15 residues in the CDR3. Germline loops: CDR1 MNHEY, CDR2 SMNVEV (reference sequence). CDR3 bases: TGTGCCAGCAGTTTATATGGGGGGGCCTACAATGAGCAGTTCTTC. It is translated as CASSLYGGAYNEQFF.

The DNA of the CDR3 is TGTGCCAGCAGCCAAAACACCGGGGAGCTGTTTTTT. This gives the protein CASSQNTGELFF. The genes are TRBV5-4 and TRBJ2-2; D unclear. This CDR3 is built from 12 residues. In germline, CDR1 is SGHNT, CDR2 YYREEE (reference sequence). The V end was cut by 4 bases, the J end by 2 bases, with 3 bases between.

This sequence joins TRBV6-1 and TRBJ1-2; maybe TRBD1 (5 bases). The CDR3 consists of 15 residues. The germline V and J ends were trimmed by 5 bases and 8 bases, with 21 bases remaining between them. The germline CDR1 and CDR2 sequences are MNHNS and SASEGT. The CDR3: CASSLSQREGRGYTF. The DNA of the CDR3 is TGTGCCAGCAGTCTTAGCCAGCGGGAGGGACGCGGCTACACCTTC.

The gene calls are TRBV30 and TRBJ1-1; maybe TRBD1 (6 bases). V lost 2 bases to trimming and J lost 4 bases, with 14 bases between them. This CDR3 region has 14 residues. Germline CDR1 reads GTSNPN; CDR2 reads SVGIG (reference sequence). The CDR3 loop is CAWSRTDRGTEAFF. Here the CDR3 DNA reads TGTGCCTGGAGTCGAACGGACAGAGGCACTGAAGCTTTCTTT. Full variable domain (rest looked up from reference TRBV30 and TRBJ1-1): SQTIHQWPATLVQPVGSPLSLECTVEGTSNPNLYWYRQAAGRGLQLLFYSVGIGQISSEVPQNLSASRPQDRQFILSSKKLLLSDSGFYLCAWSRTDRGTEAFFGQGTRLTVV.

The chain recombines TRBV6-5 with TRBJ1-3; 8 positions agree with TRBD1. Germline trimming cut 6 bases from V and 4 bases from J; bases unmatched to any gene: 5. Germline V gene sequence: CDR1 MNHEY, CDR2 SVGAGI. The CDR3 is 14 residues long. CDR3 DNA: TGTGCCAGCAGGCCCACAGGGGGGGGAAACACCATATATTTT. This codes for CASRPTGGGNTIYF.

The chain links TRBV7-8 to TRBJ2-7; 10 bases fit TRBD1. Germline assignment: CDR1 SGHVS and CDR2 FQNEAQ. The CDR3 is 14 residues long. With 5 bases clipped from V and 6 bases from J, the junction kept 7 bases outside the gene matches. CDR3 in DNA: TGTGCCAGCAGCCCCCGGGACAGGGGATCCGAGCAGTACTTC. It encodes CASSPRDRGSEQYF.